Following are 10 T cell receptor beta chains from one sample sequenced in a study of blood T cell repertoires in COVID-19. Repertoires were generated with immunoSEQ multiplex PCR, while TCRdb's copy carries only in-frame clones and drops some. Of around 310,000 clones in the sample, 90% were seen once. Material: peripheral blood. The receptors originated from a woman aged 40 to 50 with COVID-19, enrolled during active disease.

Only a few counts were recorded for this clone. J is TRBJ2-7 and V is TRBV7-3; tentative D call: TRBD2 (5 bases). CDR3 length: 14 residues. Germline V gene sequence: CDR1 SGHTA, CDR2 FQGTGA. V lost 5 bases and J 3 bases, leaving 14 bases between the germline ends. In nucleotides, the CDR3 is TGTGCCAGCAGCCCCGGAGAGGGAAGCTACGAGCAGTACTTC. As protein: CASSPGEGSYEQYF.

V and J are TRBV7-8 and TRBJ1-6; D call uncertain. V was cut by 1 base and J by 6 bases, with 13 bases left in between. Per germline, CDR1 SGHVS and CDR2 FQNEAQ. The length of the CDR3 is 16 residues. CDR3 sequence reads: CASSLVHSVSNSPLHF. The DNA of the CDR3 is TGTGCCAGCAGCTTAGTGCATTCGGTTTCTAATTCACCCCTCCACTTT.

CDR3: CASSQGTGSNYGYTF. The CDR3 nucleotides read TGCGCCAGCAGCCAAGGGACAGGATCCAACTATGGCTACACCTTC. The chain couples TRBV4-3 to TRBJ1-2; 7 nucleotides line up with TRBD1. Germline V gene sequence: CDR1 LGHNA, CDR2 YSLEER. The CDR3 totals 15 residues. The ends lost 1 base at V and 2 bases at J; junction bases unmatched: 4.

The chain combines TRBV30 with TRBJ1-1; D call uncertain. Trimming took off 4 bases at V and 5 bases at J, with 5 bases between the two ends. Germline V gives CDR1 GTSNPN, CDR2 SVGIG (reference sequence). CDR3 length: 10 residues. Written as DNA, the CDR3 is TGTGCCTGGACACGGACTGAAGCTTTCTTT. Translation gives CAWTRTEAFF.

A single count supports this clone. The chain recombines TRBV30 with TRBJ2-5; D is undetermined. The V gene's germline CDR1 is GTSNPN and CDR2 SVGIG (reference sequence). The CDR3 contains 12 residues. Trimming stripped 4 bases from V and 5 bases from J, with 11 bases between. The CDR3 bases are TGTGCCTGGACCCGGGTTGTGGAGACCCAGTACTTC. Encoded protein: CAWTRVVETQYF.

CDR3 DNA sequence: TGTGCCAGCAGTGACCTCAGGACAGGGAGGGTGGCCTACAATGAGCAGTTCTTC. Translating gives CASSDLRTGRVAYNEQFF. The chain joins TRBV6-4 to TRBJ2-1; TRBD1 is a possible D gene (8 bases). The V gene lost 2 bases and the J gene lost 2 bases, with 19 bases spanning the gap. The CDR3 is made up of 18 amino acids. Germline values: CDR1 MRHNA, CDR2 SNTAGT.

This sequence joins TRBV7-8 and TRBJ1-1; TRBD1 matches 8 bases. V dropped 3 bases and J dropped 1; count of bases not matched to a gene: 7. The CDR3 has 16 amino acids. In germline, CDR1 is SGHVS, CDR2 FQNEAQ. The CDR3 sequence: CASSLDRVRGNTEAFF. The CDR3 nucleotides read TGTGCCAGCAGCTTGGACAGGGTAAGGGGGAACACTGAAGCTTTCTTT.

A few counts support this clone. This chain connects TRBV7-9 to TRBJ1-6; 7 bases line up with TRBD1. V shed 5 bases and J 16 bases; nucleotides not matched to a gene: 11. Looked up from germline, CDR1 is SEHNR and CDR2 is FQNEAQ (reference sequence). The CDR3 runs to 13 residues. CDR3 nucleotide sequence: TGTGCCAGCAGCACCCCGGACAGGCGTCGTCTCCACTTT. Translating it yields CASSTPDRRRLHF.

The chain couples TRBV19 to TRBJ1-5; TRBD1 might be the D (5 bases). This CDR3 contains 12 residues. V was pared by 7 bases and J by 4 bases, with 8 bases between. CDR1 LNHDA and CDR2 SQIVND come from the germline V gene (reference sequence). CDR3: CASNRSNQPQHF. The DNA for the CDR3 is TGTGCCAGTAACAGGAGTAATCAGCCCCAGCATTTT.

The rearrangement links TRBV9 to TRBJ2-3; 7 nucleotides line up with TRBD1. The CDR3 length is 16 residues. The germline gives CDR1 SGDLS, CDR2 YYNGEE. V lost 0 bases, J lost 6 bases, and 10 bases stayed unmatched. CDR3 region: CASSVEGHRGLDTQYF. The DNA of the CDR3 is TGTGCCAGCAGCGTAGAGGGCCACAGGGGCCTGGATACGCAGTATTTT.